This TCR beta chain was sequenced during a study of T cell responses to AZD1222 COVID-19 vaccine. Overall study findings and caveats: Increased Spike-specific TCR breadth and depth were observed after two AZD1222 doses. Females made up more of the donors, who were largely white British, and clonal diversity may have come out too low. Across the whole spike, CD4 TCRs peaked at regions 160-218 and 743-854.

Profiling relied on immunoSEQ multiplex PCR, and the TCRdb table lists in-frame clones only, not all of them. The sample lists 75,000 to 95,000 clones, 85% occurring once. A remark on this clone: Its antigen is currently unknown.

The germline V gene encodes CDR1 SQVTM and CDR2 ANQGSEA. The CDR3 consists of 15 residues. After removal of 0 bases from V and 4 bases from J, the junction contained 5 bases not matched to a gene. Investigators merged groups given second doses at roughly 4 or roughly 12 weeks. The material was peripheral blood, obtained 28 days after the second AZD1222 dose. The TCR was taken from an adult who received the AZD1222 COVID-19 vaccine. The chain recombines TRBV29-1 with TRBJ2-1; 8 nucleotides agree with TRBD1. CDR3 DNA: TGCAGCGTTGAAGAAAGGGACAGGAGATACAATGAGCAGTTCTTC. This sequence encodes CSVEERDRRYNEQFF.